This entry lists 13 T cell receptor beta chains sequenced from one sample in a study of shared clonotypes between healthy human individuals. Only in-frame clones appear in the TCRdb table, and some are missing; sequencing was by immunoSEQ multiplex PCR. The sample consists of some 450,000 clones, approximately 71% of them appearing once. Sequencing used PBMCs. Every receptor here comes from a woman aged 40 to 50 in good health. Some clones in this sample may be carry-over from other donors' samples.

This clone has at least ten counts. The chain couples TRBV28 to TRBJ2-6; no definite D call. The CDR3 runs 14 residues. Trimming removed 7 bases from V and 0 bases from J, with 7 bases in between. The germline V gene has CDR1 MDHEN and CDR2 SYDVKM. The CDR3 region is CASTESSGANVLTF. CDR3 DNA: TGTGCCAGCACCGAAAGCTCTGGGGCCAACGTCCTGACTTTC.

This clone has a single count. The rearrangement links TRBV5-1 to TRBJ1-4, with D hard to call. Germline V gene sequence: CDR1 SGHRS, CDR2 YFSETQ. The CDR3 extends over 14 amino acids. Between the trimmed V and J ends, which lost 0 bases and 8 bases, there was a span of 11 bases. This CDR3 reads CASSLEGNSEKLFF. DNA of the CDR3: TGCGCCAGCAGCTTGGAAGGAAACAGCGAAAAACTGTTTTTT.

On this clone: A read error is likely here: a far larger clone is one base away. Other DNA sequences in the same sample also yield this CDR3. CDR3 in amino acids: CATSRDEDEQYF. DNA of the CDR3: TGTGCCACCAGCAGAGACGAGGACGAGCAGTACTTC. The chain links TRBV15 to TRBJ2-5; no clear D. With the DNA end fitting TRBJ2-7 better, the J assignment may be wrong. The V gene's germline CDR1 is LNHNV and CDR2 YYDKDF (reference sequence). The CDR3 contains 12 residues.

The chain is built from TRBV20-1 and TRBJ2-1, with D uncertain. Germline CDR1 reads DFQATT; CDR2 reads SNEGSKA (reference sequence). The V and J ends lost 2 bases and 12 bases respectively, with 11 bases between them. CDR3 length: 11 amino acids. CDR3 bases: TGCAGTGCTAGACCTTCTGTCGCGCAGTTCTTC. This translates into CSARPSVAQFF.

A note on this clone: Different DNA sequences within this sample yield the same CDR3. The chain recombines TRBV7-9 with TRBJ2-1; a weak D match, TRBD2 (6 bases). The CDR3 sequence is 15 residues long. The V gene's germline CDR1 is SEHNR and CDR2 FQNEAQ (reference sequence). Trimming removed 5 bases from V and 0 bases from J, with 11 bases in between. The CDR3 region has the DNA TGTGCCAGCAGCCCCGGGACTTTCTCCTACAATGAGCAGTTCTTC. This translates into CASSPGTFSYNEQFF.

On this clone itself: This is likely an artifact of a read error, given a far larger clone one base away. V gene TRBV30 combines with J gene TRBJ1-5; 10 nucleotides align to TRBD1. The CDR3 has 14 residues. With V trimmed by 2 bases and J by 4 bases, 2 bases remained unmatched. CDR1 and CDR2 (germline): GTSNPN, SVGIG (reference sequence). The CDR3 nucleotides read TGTGCCTGGAGTACGGGACAGGGGAATCAGCCCCAGCATTTT. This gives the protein CAWSTGQGNQPQHF.

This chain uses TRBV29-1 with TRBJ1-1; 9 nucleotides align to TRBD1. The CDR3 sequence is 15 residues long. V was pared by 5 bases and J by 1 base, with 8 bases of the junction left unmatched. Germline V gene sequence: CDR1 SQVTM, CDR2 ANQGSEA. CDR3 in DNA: TGCAGCGTTTCGTACAGGGGGCGGTGGAACACTGAAGCTTTCTTT. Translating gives CSVSYRGRWNTEAFF.

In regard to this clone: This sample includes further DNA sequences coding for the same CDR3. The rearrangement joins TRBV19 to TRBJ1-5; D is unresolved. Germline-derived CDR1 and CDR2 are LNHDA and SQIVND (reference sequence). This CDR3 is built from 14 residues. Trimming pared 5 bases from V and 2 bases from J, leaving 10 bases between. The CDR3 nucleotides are TGTGCCAGTAGTGGTTCAAGGGGCAATCAGCCCCAGCATTTT. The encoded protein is CASSGSRGNQPQHF.

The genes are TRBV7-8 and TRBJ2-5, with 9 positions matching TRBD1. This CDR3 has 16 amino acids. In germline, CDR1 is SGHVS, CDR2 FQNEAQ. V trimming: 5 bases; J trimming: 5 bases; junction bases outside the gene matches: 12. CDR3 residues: CASSPIQGQGEETQYF. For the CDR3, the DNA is TGTGCCAGCAGCCCCATCCAGGGACAGGGTGAGGAGACCCAGTACTTC.

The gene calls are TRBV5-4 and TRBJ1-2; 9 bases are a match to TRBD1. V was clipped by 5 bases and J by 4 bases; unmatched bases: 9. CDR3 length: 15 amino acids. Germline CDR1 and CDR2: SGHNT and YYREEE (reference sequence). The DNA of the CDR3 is TGTGCCAGCAGTAAACAGGGGGCGCATGGCTATGGCTACACCTTC. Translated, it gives CASSKQGAHGYGYTF.

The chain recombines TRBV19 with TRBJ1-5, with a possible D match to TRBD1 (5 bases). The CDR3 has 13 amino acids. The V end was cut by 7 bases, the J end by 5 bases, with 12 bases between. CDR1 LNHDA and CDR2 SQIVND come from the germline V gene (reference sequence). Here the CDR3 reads CASTDWGDQPQHF. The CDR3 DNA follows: TGTGCCAGTACCGATTGGGGGGATCAGCCCCAGCATTTT.

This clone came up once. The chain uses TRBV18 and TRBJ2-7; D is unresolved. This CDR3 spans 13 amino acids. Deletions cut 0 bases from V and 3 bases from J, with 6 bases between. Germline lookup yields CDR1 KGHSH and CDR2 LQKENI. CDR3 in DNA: TGTGCCAGCTCACCACCAGGGCACTACGAGCAGTACTTC. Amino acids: CASSPPGHYEQYF.

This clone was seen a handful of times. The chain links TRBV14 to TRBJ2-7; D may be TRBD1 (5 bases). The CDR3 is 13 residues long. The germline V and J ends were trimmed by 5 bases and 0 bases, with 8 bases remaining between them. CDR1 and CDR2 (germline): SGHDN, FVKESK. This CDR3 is CASSLDNSYEQYF. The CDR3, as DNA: TGTGCCAGCAGCTTGGACAACTCCTACGAGCAGTACTTC.